This TCR beta chain was sequenced for a study of response to subunit inactivated influenza vaccine. There are many counts of this clonotype. Its antigen is unknown. TCRdb re-derived calls from the RT-PCR reads in MiXCR, one entry per CDR3 protein. The sample yields more than 150,000 distinct CDR3 sequences, about 9% seen once. Trimming removed 5 bases at V and 5 bases at J, with 18 bases between. Per germline, CDR1 MNHEY and CDR2 SMNVEV (reference sequence). The CDR3 runs 15 residues. General observations from the study: With each seasonal influenza vaccination, the authors suggested, few new T cells are recruited.

The TCR originated in a man aged 50-59 years who received an inactivated influenza vaccine. Sample: non-naive T cells sorted from PBMCs, taken on the day of vaccination. The chain combines TRBV27 with TRBJ2-5; a weak D match, TRBD2 (5 bases). The CDR3 coding sequence is TGTGCCAGCAGTGGTGTCAGGAGTCGGACTGAGACCCAGTACTTC. Amino acid sequence: CASSGVRSRTETQYF.